Included here is one T cell receptor (beta chain) sequence, with context. Antigen: not known. Data came from immunoSEQ multiplex PCR; TCRdb stores just in-frame clones and leaves some out. Altogether some 1.1 million clones are present, approximately 75% being singletons, with the ten largest covering 0.85% to 1%. This entry belongs to a study of shared clonotypes between healthy human individuals. Study-wide background: There were three CD4 naive, three CD4 memory, two CD8 naive and one CD8 memory plates per donor.

Between the trimmed V and J ends, which lost 1 base and 9 bases, there was a span of 19 bases. Germline values: CDR1 SQVTM, CDR2 ANQGSEA. This CDR3 region has 15 residues. Broader study findings: The study's rarefaction showed incomplete sorted-subset sequencing despite large depth.

The sequence came from a man aged 18 to 30 in good health. Some clones in this sample may be carry-over from other donors' samples. The V and J genes are TRBV29-1 and TRBJ2-1; TRBD1 is a possible D gene (5 bases). The sequenced material came from memory CD4+ T cells from PBMCs. Specified subset: CD45RA-negative fraction. The CDR3 protein is CSVEAPLGLRGEQFF. In DNA, the CDR3 is TGCAGCGTTGAAGCTCCACTCGGCCTAAGGGGTGAGCAGTTCTTC.